This T cell receptor (beta chain) was profiled in a study of multiple sclerosis patients with progressive multifocal leukoencephalopathy. Time point defined: time of PML onset. After 16 to 56 months on natalizumab, the natalizumab-treated patients developed PML. This clone was seen just once. Its target is not known. The table came from immunoSEQ multiplex PCR; TCRdb's copy has only in-frame clones and leaves some out. The sample has under 35,000 clones, 87% seen once. The study, taken as a whole, reports: Before and during natalizumab, the clones expanded at PML already existed. Lower normalized Shannon entropy suggested reduced TRB diversity in most PML patients.

This CDR3 is 15 amino acids long. Germline CDR1 SGHTA, CDR2 FQGNSA. Trimming took off 1 base at V and 1 base at J, with 10 bases between the two ends. The sequence was collected from a woman aged 40 to 50 with progressive multifocal leukoencephalopathy. The V and J genes are TRBV7-2 and TRBJ1-1, with unresolved D. The source material was PBMCs, sampled from a patient treated with natalizumab. CDR3: CASSLGGLGNTEAFF. For the CDR3, the DNA is TGTGCCAGCAGCTTAGGGGGTCTTGGGAACACTGAAGCTTTCTTT.